The next 20 T cell receptor beta chains were all read from a single sample in a study of cytomegalovirus exposure and HLA in healthy donors. Researchers ran the PCR with 60 Vbeta and 13 Jbeta primers. Here immunoSEQ multiplex PCR was the method, and the copy in TCRdb shows in-frame clones only, minus some. The sample includes about 130,000 clones, 74% of them seen just once. The specimen sequenced was PBMCs. The receptors were sampled from a woman between 50 and 59 years old in good health and CMV-seropositive.

V gene TRBV19 combines with J gene TRBJ1-5, with a tentative D call TRBD1 (5 bases). This CDR3 region has 14 residues. Trimming removed 7 bases at V and 4 bases at J, with 14 bases between. Germline CDR1 LNHDA, CDR2 SQIVND (reference sequence). CDR3 coding DNA: TGTGCCAGTAATTTCGACAGCCTAAATCAGCCCCAGCATTTT. Translating gives CASNFDSLNQPQHF.

The CDR3 DNA is TGCAGCCCCCGGACAGGGATGGGTTCACCCCTCCACTTT. It encodes CSPRTGMGSPLHF. This rearrangement joins TRBV29-1 to TRBJ1-6; 8 nucleotides align to TRBD1. From germline, CDR1 is SQVTM and CDR2 ANQGSEA. The CDR3 is 13 residues long. The V segment lost 8 bases and the J segment 9 bases; nucleotides outside the gene matches: 9.

The rearrangement joins TRBV5-1 to TRBJ2-2, with no clear D. Germline CDR1 and CDR2: SGHRS and YFSETQ. Trimming removed 4 bases at V and 0 bases at J, with 4 bases between. The CDR3 loop spans 13 amino acids. CDR3 sequence: CASSIANTGELFF. CDR3 DNA: TGCGCCAGCAGCATCGCGAACACCGGGGAGCTGTTTTTT.

The chain couples TRBV7-8 to TRBJ2-5; TRBD1 matches at 7 bases. Trimming at V came to 5 bases and at J to 0 bases, leaving 9 bases not matched to a gene. There are 16 residues in the CDR3. Germline CDR1 is SGHVS and CDR2 is FQNEAQ. CDR3 protein: CASSPRGQQYQETQYF. The CDR3 coding sequence is TGTGCCAGCAGCCCCCGGGGACAGCAGTACCAAGAGACCCAGTACTTC.

The chain links TRBV6-1 to TRBJ2-1; tentatively, D is TRBD2 (6 bases). The CDR3 is 16 amino acids. Germline loops: CDR1 MNHNS, CDR2 SASEGT. The V and J ends lost 0 bases and 7 bases respectively, with 16 bases between them. The CDR3 reads CASSEARGGARNEQFF. The CDR3 DNA reads TGTGCCAGCAGTGAAGCGCGGGGCGGGGCTAGGAATGAGCAGTTCTTC.

The chain joins TRBV10-3 to TRBJ2-7, with TRBD1 matching 7 bases. Germline V gene lookup returns CDR1 ENHRY and CDR2 SYGVKD. This CDR3 is 12 amino acids long. Trimming cost V 10 bases and J 4 bases; bases outside gene matches: 7. The CDR3, as DNA: TGTGCCACCTGGGACAGAATTTACGAGCAGTACTTC. The encoded protein is CATWDRIYEQYF.

This clone was detected a few times. The chain employs TRBV6-6 and TRBJ1-1; 9 bases align to TRBD1. The CDR3 has 14 residues. V lost 5 bases and J lost 5; bases outside the gene matches: 6. Germline V gene sequence: CDR1 MNHNY, CDR2 SVGAGI (reference sequence). The CDR3 DNA reads as TGTGCCAGCAGTCCCCGACAGGGGGTAACTGAAGCTTTCTTT. Translation: CASSPRQGVTEAFF.

J is TRBJ1-4 and V is TRBV27, with D possibly being TRBD1 (6 bases). The CDR3 totals 13 residues. CDR1 is MNHEY and CDR2 is SMNVEV in the germline V gene (reference sequence). Between the trimmed V and J ends, which lost 5 bases and 6 bases, there was a span of 10 bases. CDR3 DNA: TGTGCCAGCAGTCGTAACAGGGATGAAAAACTGTTTTTT. Its protein is CASSRNRDEKLFF.

A single count supports this clone. The J gene is TRBJ1-6, the V gene TRBV11-2; D is unresolved. Germline V gene sequence: CDR1 SGHAT, CDR2 FQNNGV. The CDR3 sequence is 13 residues long. With 8 bases removed from V and 8 bases from J, the gap between germline ends came to 13 bases. CDR3: CASRPGSHSPLHF. CDR3 nucleotides: TGTGCCAGCCGGCCCGGGTCGCATTCACCCCTCCACTTT.

The chain recombines TRBV4-2 with TRBJ1-3, with D possibly being TRBD1 (5 bases). The CDR3 spans 18 residues. Germline V gene lookup returns CDR1 LGHNA and CDR2 YNFKEQ. Trimming took 4 bases from V and 0 from J, leaving 19 bases between them. CDR3 bases: TGTGCCAGCAGCCCCCAAAGAACTCACGACAGCTCTGGAAACACCATATATTTT. Its protein is CASSPQRTHDSSGNTIYF.

The rearrangement links TRBV4-2 to TRBJ2-1, with D uncertain. The germline gives CDR1 LGHNA, CDR2 YNFKEQ. V shed 0 bases and J shed 3 bases, with 15 bases lying between them. This CDR3 spans 17 amino acids. The CDR3: CASSQDRSVSGYNEQFF. CDR3 DNA sequence: TGTGCCAGCAGCCAAGATAGGAGTGTTTCGGGCTACAATGAGCAGTTCTTC.

The rearrangement links TRBV29-1 to TRBJ2-3, with TRBD2 as a possible D gene (5 bases). CDR3 length equals 12 residues. The V and J ends lost 6 bases and 2 bases respectively, with 9 bases between them. Germline V CDR1 and CDR2: SQVTM, ANQGSEA. CDR3 amino acids: CSVEVYTDTQYF. CDR3 nucleotides: TGCAGCGTGGAGGTATACACAGATACGCAGTATTTT.

The chain employs TRBV7-2 and TRBJ2-5; 7 nucleotides agree with TRBD1. The CDR3 sequence is 16 residues long. After removal of 4 bases from V and 5 bases from J, the junction contained 13 bases not matched to a gene. The germline V gene encodes CDR1 SGHTA and CDR2 FQGNSA. This chain's CDR3 is CASSSPKQGFVETQYF. CDR3 coding DNA: TGTGCCAGCAGCTCGCCCAAACAGGGGTTTGTGGAGACCCAGTACTTC.

This clone was observed a handful of times. The V and J genes are TRBV7-9 and TRBJ1-2; 9 bases line up with TRBD1. V lost 4 bases to trimming and J lost 8 bases; unmatched junction nucleotides: 8. The CDR3 totals 14 residues. Germline lookup yields CDR1 SEHNR and CDR2 FQNEAQ (reference sequence). The CDR3 sequence: CASSSSGTGYGYTF. CDR3 DNA sequence: TGTGCCAGCAGCTCCTCCGGGACAGGGTACGGCTACACCTTC.

The chain uses TRBV11-2 and TRBJ2-5; D ambiguous. Germline loops: CDR1 SGHAT, CDR2 FQNNGV. V lost 5 bases, J lost 1 base, and 14 bases lay in between. The CDR3 consists of 15 residues. The CDR3 loop reads CASSPLTPFQETQYF. The CDR3 DNA is TGTGCCAGCAGCCCCCTAACCCCTTTCCAAGAGACCCAGTACTTC.

The chain links TRBV28 to TRBJ2-2, with TRBD2 matching over 7 bases. The CDR3 is made up of 16 amino acids. With V trimmed by 5 bases and J by 4 bases, 10 bases remained unmatched. Looked up from germline, CDR1 is MDHEN and CDR2 is SYDVKM. The CDR3 protein is CASSPYRGLVTGELFF. The CDR3 DNA reads TGTGCCAGCAGTCCCTATCGAGGACTAGTCACCGGGGAGCTGTTTTTT.

This chain links TRBV7-2 with TRBJ2-5, with 13 bases fitting TRBD2. V gave up 10 bases and J gave up 4 bases; unmatched junction bases: 12. Looked up from germline, CDR1 is SGHTA and CDR2 is FQGNSA. This CDR3 has 16 amino acids. Here the CDR3 DNA reads TGTGCCACGACACCCCGTGGGACTAGCGGGACAGAGACCCAGTACTTC. Translation gives CATTPRGTSGTETQYF. The full variable domain, completed using reference TRBV7-2 and TRBJ2-5, is GAGVSQSPSNKVTEKGKDVELRCDPISGHTALYWYRQSLGQGLEFLIYFQGNSAPDKSGLPSDRFSAERTGGSVSTLTIQRTQQEDSAVYLCATTPRGTSGTETQYFGPGTRLLVL.

This clone has just a few counts. The chain employs TRBV19 and TRBJ2-5; 8 bases map to TRBD1. The germline CDR1 and CDR2 sequences are LNHDA and SQIVND (reference sequence). With 3 bases clipped from V and 8 bases from J, the junction kept 11 bases outside the gene matches. The CDR3 sequence is 15 residues long. As DNA, the CDR3 is TGTGCCAGTAGTATTCAGGACAGGGAAGGTGGAACCCAGTACTTC. Its translation is CASSIQDREGGTQYF.

The chain is built from TRBV6-1 and TRBJ1-3; no clear D gene. The germline V gene encodes CDR1 MNHNS and CDR2 SASEGT. This CDR3 contains 14 residues. V was pared by 1 base and J by 3 bases, with 7 bases between. The CDR3 DNA sequence: TGTGCCAGCAGTGAAGTGGCAGGTGGAAACACCATATATTTT. It yields the protein CASSEVAGGNTIYF.

The V gene is TRBV4-1, the J gene TRBJ2-1; maybe TRBD2 (6 bases). CDR1 is MGHRA and CDR2 is YSYEKL in the germline V gene. With 3 bases removed from V and 7 bases from J, the gap between germline ends came to 13 bases. This CDR3 has 14 amino acids. The CDR3 reads CASSQPGGWNEQFF. The CDR3 DNA sequence: TGCGCCAGCAGCCAGCCCGGGGGTTGGAATGAGCAGTTCTTC.